Sequencing of this T cell receptor beta chain was carried out in a study of post-analysis software for immune sequencing data. Study details: Disease courses included relapsing-remitting, secondary progressive and progressive-relapsing multiple sclerosis.

Study results and caveats: For normalized Chao1 diversity, multiple sclerosis patients scored significantly lower than controls did. With F measure, samples from one preparation batch clustered together strongly. The five TRBV segments detected at higher frequency in patients than in controls included TRBV5-6, TRBV5-1 and TRBV20-1.

This CDR3 spans 15 amino acids. Germline trimming cut 3 bases from V and 2 bases from J; bases unmatched to any gene: 6. Looked up from germline, CDR1 is SGDLS and CDR2 is YYNGEE. There are a few counts of this clonotype. Its specificity is not known. Included in the TCR beta cDNA libraries were unique molecular identifiers. Approximately 450,000 cDNA molecules were recovered from an input of roughly 0.95 to 10 million T cells. One entry per CDR3 protein, called by TCRdb with MiXCR from the PCR reads. Among hundreds of thousands of distinct CDR3 sequences listed, approximately 39% were seen once. V and J are TRBV9 and TRBJ2-3, with TRBD2 matching 7 bases. The sequence was obtained from a girl aged 2-15 years with multiple sclerosis. Sequencing used blood. The CDR3 bases are TGTGCCAGCAGCGCAGGGACTAACCCCACAGATACGCAGTATTTT. Translating gives CASSAGTNPTDTQYF.